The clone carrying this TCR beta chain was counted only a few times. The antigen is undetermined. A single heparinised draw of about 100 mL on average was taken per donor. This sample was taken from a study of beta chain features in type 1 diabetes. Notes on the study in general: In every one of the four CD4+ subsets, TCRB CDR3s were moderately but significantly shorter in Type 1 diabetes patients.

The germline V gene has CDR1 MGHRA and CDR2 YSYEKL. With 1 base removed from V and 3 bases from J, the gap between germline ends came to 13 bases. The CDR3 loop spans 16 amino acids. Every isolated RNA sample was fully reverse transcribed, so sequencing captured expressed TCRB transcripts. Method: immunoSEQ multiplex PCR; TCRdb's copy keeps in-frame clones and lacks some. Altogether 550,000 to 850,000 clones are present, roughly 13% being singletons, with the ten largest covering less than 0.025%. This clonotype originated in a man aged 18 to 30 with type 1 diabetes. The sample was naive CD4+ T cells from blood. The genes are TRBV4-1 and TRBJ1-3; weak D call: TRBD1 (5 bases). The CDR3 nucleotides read TGCGCCAGCAGCCAAGGGCCAGGAGGGGTTGGAAACACCATATATTTT. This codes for CASSQGPGGVGNTIYF.